This T cell receptor beta chain was obtained from a study of blood T cells in healthy people across ages. General study findings and limits: Per million T cells, TCR beta diversity dropped about linearly as age rose. Naive T cell percentage by flow cytometry tracked strongly with beta diversity.

For the second PCR, which ran for about 7 to 11 cycles, a sample-barcoded 5' primer and a J-beta primer mix were used. TCRdb itself ran the 5' RACE reads through MiXCR, one entry per CDR3 protein. The data show over 1,500,000 distinct CDR3 sequences, about two fifths seen once. A remark on this clonotype: Antigen specificity is unknown.

V was clipped by 9 bases and J by 1 base, with 13 bases between them. Germline CDR1 reads LNHDA; CDR2 reads SQIVND (reference sequence). CDR3 length: 15 amino acids. Sequencing used blood. The sequence derives from a human donor in good health. The rearrangement links TRBV19 to TRBJ2-6; D uncertain. The CDR3 DNA sequence: TGTGCCAGCTTAGCTTATTCATCTGGGGCCAACGTCCTGACTTTC. This sequence encodes CASLAYSSGANVLTF.